The 22 T cell receptor beta chains in this list originate from one sample, sequenced in a study of cytomegalovirus exposure and HLA in healthy donors. It was with 60 Vbeta and 13 Jbeta primers that the PCR ran. Sequencing used immunoSEQ multiplex PCR; TCRdb keeps in-frame clones, though not all of them. The sample lists tens of thousands of clones, 80% to 90% seen once, with 2.5% to 3% in the top ten. The sequenced sample was PBMCs. These receptors were collected from a woman in her thirties in good health and CMV-seronegative.

The gene calls are TRBV7-2 and TRBJ1-1, with 7 bases fitting TRBD1. Germline V gene sequence: CDR1 SGHTA, CDR2 FQGNSA. With 5 bases clipped from V and 3 bases from J, the junction kept 6 bases outside the gene matches. CDR3 length: 14 amino acids. For the CDR3, the DNA is TGTGCCAGCAGCCCCGGGACAGTCGACACTGAAGCTTTCTTT. Amino acids: CASSPGTVDTEAFF.

The chain recombines TRBV11-2 with TRBJ2-1; D might be TRBD2 (5 bases). The germline V gene encodes CDR1 SGHAT and CDR2 FQNNGV. Trimming took 2 bases from V and 7 from J, leaving 15 bases between them. The CDR3 covers 15 residues. Written as DNA, the CDR3 is TGTGCCAGCAGCTTAAATCCAGCGGTGGGGAATGAGCAGTTCTTC. Protein product: CASSLNPAVGNEQFF.

V usage is TRBV2 and J usage is TRBJ2-1, with TRBD2 identical over 8 bases. This CDR3 contains 16 residues. Trimming took 5 bases from V and 5 from J; bases not matched to a gene: 11. The germline gives CDR1 SNHLY, CDR2 FYNNEI. The CDR3 sequence: CASSHKVGGGNNEQFF. As DNA, the CDR3 is TGTGCCAGCAGTCATAAGGTCGGGGGGGGGAACAATGAGCAGTTCTTC. Using reference TRBV2 and TRBJ2-1 for the parts outside the CDR3, the full variable domain is EPEVTQTPSHQVTQMGQEVILRCVPISNHLYFYWYRQILGQKVEFLVSFYNNEISEKSEIFDDQFSVERPDGSNFTLKIRSTKLEDSAMYFCASSHKVGGGNNEQFFGPGTRLTVL.

V usage is TRBV5-6 and J usage is TRBJ1-1, with a tentative D call TRBD1 (6 bases). V lost 0 bases and J lost 1, with 10 bases in between. The CDR3 runs 15 residues. Germline loops: CDR1 SGHDT, CDR2 YYEEEE. The CDR3 bases are TGTGCCAGCAGCTTGGGTGGGGGCGGGAACACTGAAGCTTTCTTT. It yields the protein CASSLGGGGNTEAFF.

This clone was picked up one time. V usage is TRBV28 and J usage is TRBJ2-5; 12 bases line up with TRBD1. The CDR3 contains 13 residues. Per germline, CDR1 MDHEN and CDR2 SYDVKM. Germline trimming cut 6 bases from V and 11 bases from J; bases unmatched to any gene: 7. The CDR3 is CASRGQGAWEQYF. The CDR3 DNA reads as TGTGCCAGCAGGGGACAGGGGGCTTGGGAGCAGTACTTC.

The CDR3 is CASSLAGGSYEQYF. CDR3 DNA sequence: TGCGCCAGCAGTTTAGCGGGGGGCTCCTACGAGCAGTACTTC. The chain uses TRBV5-1 and TRBJ2-7; 10 positions match TRBD2. Looked up from germline, CDR1 is SGHRS and CDR2 is YFSETQ. V was clipped by 5 bases and J by 0 bases; unmatched bases: 2. The CDR3 has 14 amino acids.

The chain has TRBV2 and TRBJ2-5, with D unresolved. The germline V gene encodes CDR1 SNHLY and CDR2 FYNNEI. Trimming stripped 9 bases from V and 2 bases from J, with 13 bases between. This CDR3 has 13 residues. DNA of the CDR3: TGTGCCAGTGTAAAGACTTGGCAAGAGACCCAGTACTTC. This encodes CASVKTWQETQYF.

V is TRBV7-6 and J is TRBJ1-6; TRBD1 matches 8 bases. V lost 1 base to trimming and J lost 7 bases; unmatched junction nucleotides: 18. This CDR3 has 20 residues. The germline V gene encodes CDR1 SGHVS and CDR2 FNYEAQ. The CDR3 spells CASSLDPTQGTGGQNSPLHF. The CDR3 nucleotides read TGTGCCAGCAGCTTAGATCCAACCCAAGGGACAGGTGGTCAGAATTCACCCCTCCACTTT.

This sequence joins TRBV5-1 and TRBJ1-1; D call uncertain. From germline, CDR1 is SGHRS and CDR2 YFSETQ. With 2 bases removed from V and 8 bases from J, the gap between germline ends came to 25 bases. The CDR3 loop spans 17 amino acids. Here the CDR3 reads CASSLSSTWVKIQEAFF. The CDR3 coding sequence is TGCGCCAGCAGCTTATCTAGCACTTGGGTGAAGATTCAGGAAGCTTTCTTT.

This clone was detected ten times or more. The V and J genes are TRBV5-1 and TRBJ1-1; D unclear. Germline CDR1 SGHRS, CDR2 YFSETQ. The CDR3 is 16 residues long. Trimming shortened V by 4 bases and J by 0 bases, and 16 bases separated the two germline ends. This CDR3 reads CASSPGMDGMNTEAFF. CDR3 coding DNA: TGCGCCAGCAGCCCCGGTATGGACGGGATGAACACTGAAGCTTTCTTT.

This chain connects TRBV28 to TRBJ1-4; 8 bases fit TRBD1. Germline assignment: CDR1 MDHEN and CDR2 SYDVKM. The CDR3 sequence is 15 residues long. The V gene end was trimmed by 1 base and the J gene end by 13 bases; junction bases not matched to a gene: 11. The DNA of the CDR3 is TGTGCCAGCAGTTTATTTATTATGGGACAGGCTCTACTGTTTTTT. It codes for CASSLFIMGQALLFF.

This clone was found a few times. CDR3 sequence: CATHGTSGGNEQFF. The CDR3 coding sequence is TGTGCAACTCACGGGACTAGCGGGGGGAATGAGCAGTTCTTC. The chain joins TRBV2 to TRBJ2-1; 15 nucleotides line up with TRBD2. Germline V CDR1 and CDR2: SNHLY, FYNNEI. There are 14 residues in the CDR3.

This clone was detected only once. The chain uses TRBV19 and TRBJ1-4; D is possibly TRBD1 (6 bases). CDR3 size: 14 residues. Germline CDR1 and CDR2: LNHDA and SQIVND (reference sequence). Trimming stripped 6 bases from V and 4 bases from J, with 12 bases between. The CDR3 sequence: CASRVTGSNEKLFF. The CDR3 bases are TGTGCCAGTAGAGTGACAGGTAGTAATGAAAAACTGTTTTTT.

The rearrangement uses TRBV19 and TRBJ1-6, with 7 nucleotides matching TRBD1. The CDR3 is 15 residues long. In germline, CDR1 is LNHDA, CDR2 SQIVND (reference sequence). V lost 6 bases and J lost 7; bases outside the gene matches: 9. CDR3 sequence (DNA): TGTGCCAGTAGCCGATCCGGGACAGTGAATTCACCCCTCCACTTT. It codes for CASSRSGTVNSPLHF.

This rearrangement joins TRBV30 to TRBJ1-1; D remains unclear. Germline V lookup: CDR1 GTSNPN, CDR2 SVGIG (reference sequence). This CDR3 contains 13 residues. Trimming removed 1 base at V and 7 bases at J, with 13 bases between. Written as DNA, the CDR3 is TGTGCCTGGAGTGCGGCGGGTTGGCTTGAAGCTTTCTTT. Its protein is CAWSAAGWLEAFF.

This chain's CDR3 is CASSLKLRANTGELFF. The CDR3 nucleotides read TGTGCCAGCAGCTTGAAACTCAGGGCGAACACCGGGGAGCTGTTTTTT. The rearrangement links TRBV5-8 to TRBJ2-2; tentatively, D is TRBD1 (5 bases). The CDR3 is 16 amino acids. Germline-derived CDR1 and CDR2 are SGHTS and YDEGEE. The V end was cut by 1 base, the J end by 0 bases, with 10 bases between.

The genes are TRBV19 and TRBJ1-1; a possible D gene is TRBD1 (6 bases). Germline V gene sequence: CDR1 LNHDA, CDR2 SQIVND (reference sequence). With 3 bases removed from V and 5 bases from J, the gap between germline ends came to 7 bases. The length of the CDR3 is 12 residues. The CDR3 DNA follows: TGTGCCAGTAGTATCGGGACAACTGAAGCTTTCTTT. It is translated as CASSIGTTEAFF.

Here the CDR3 reads CASSPARTNANYGYTF. DNA of the CDR3: TGTGCCAGCAGCCCGGCTAGGACAAATGCTAACTATGGCTACACCTTC. This chain uses TRBV7-9 with TRBJ1-2, with a tentative D call TRBD1 (5 bases). V shed 5 bases and J shed 0 bases, with 16 bases lying between them. Per the germline V gene, CDR1 is SEHNR and CDR2 is FQNEAQ (reference sequence). This CDR3 spans 16 amino acids.

J is TRBJ1-2 and V is TRBV18; D might be TRBD1 (6 bases). Trimming shortened V by 6 bases and J by 8 bases, and 16 bases separated the two germline ends. Germline-derived CDR1 and CDR2 are KGHSH and LQKENI. The CDR3 is made up of 13 amino acids. CDR3 sequence: CASSPNGGLGYTF. The CDR3, as DNA: TGTGCCAGCTCCCCCAACGGGGGGCTCGGCTACACCTTC.

This clone was detected once. V is TRBV7-2 and J is TRBJ1-3; TRBD1 is a possible D gene (5 bases). Between the trimmed V and J ends, which lost 9 bases and 2 bases, there was a span of 11 bases. The CDR3 is made up of 13 amino acids. Germline V CDR1 and CDR2: SGHTA, FQGNSA. The CDR3 coding sequence is TGTGCCAGTGCGCGGGGCGCTGGAAACACCATATATTTT. It translates to CASARGAGNTIYF.

The chain combines TRBV28 with TRBJ2-5; TRBD2 matches at 13 bases. Germline CDR1 MDHEN, CDR2 SYDVKM. V shed 2 bases and J 4 bases; nucleotides not matched to a gene: 4. The CDR3 sequence is 16 residues long. The CDR3 sequence is CASSLPRTSGGETQYF. The CDR3 region has the DNA TGTGCCAGCAGTTTACCCCGGACTAGCGGGGGAGAGACCCAGTACTTC.

V is TRBV11-2 and J is TRBJ2-5; 8 bases line up with TRBD1. The CDR3 totals 13 residues. Germline V CDR1 and CDR2: SGHAT, FQNNGV. The V and J ends lost 5 bases and 5 bases, in that order; junction bases with no gene match: 4. This CDR3 reads CASSRQGRETQYF. The CDR3 nucleotides read TGTGCCAGCAGCCGACAGGGGCGGGAGACCCAGTACTTC. The entire variable domain, with the rest obtained from reference TRBV11-2 and TRBJ2-5, is as follows: EAGVAQSPRYKIIEKRQSVAFWCNPISGHATLYWYQQILGQGPKLLIQFQNNGVVDDSQLPKDRFSAERLKGVDSTLKIQPAKLEDSAVYLCASSRQGRETQYFGPGTRLLVL.